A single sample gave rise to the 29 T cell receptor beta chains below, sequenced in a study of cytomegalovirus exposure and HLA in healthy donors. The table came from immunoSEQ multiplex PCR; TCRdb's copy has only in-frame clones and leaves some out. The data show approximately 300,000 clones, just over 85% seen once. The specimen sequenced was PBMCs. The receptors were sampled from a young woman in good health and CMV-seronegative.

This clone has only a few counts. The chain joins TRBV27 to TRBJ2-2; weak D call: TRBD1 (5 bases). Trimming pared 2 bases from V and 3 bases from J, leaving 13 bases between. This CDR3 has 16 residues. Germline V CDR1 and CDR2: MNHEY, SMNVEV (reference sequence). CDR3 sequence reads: CASSLMHPRDTGELFF. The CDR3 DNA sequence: TGTGCCAGCAGTTTAATGCACCCCAGGGACACCGGGGAGCTGTTTTTT.

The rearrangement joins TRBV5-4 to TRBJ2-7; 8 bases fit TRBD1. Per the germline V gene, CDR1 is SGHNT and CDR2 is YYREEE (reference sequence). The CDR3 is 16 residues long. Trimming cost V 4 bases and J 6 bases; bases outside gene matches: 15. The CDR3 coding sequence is TGTGCCAGCAGCCGACGACCAGGGGGCTACTCGGGCGAGCAGTACTTC. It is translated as CASSRRPGGYSGEQYF.

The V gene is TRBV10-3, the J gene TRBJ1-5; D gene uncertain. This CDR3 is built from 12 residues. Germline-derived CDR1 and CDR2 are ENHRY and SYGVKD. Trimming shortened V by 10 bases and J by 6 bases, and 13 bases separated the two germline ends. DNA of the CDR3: TGTGCCACCAGAGTCGGCGGTCAGCCCCAGCATTTT. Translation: CATRVGGQPQHF.

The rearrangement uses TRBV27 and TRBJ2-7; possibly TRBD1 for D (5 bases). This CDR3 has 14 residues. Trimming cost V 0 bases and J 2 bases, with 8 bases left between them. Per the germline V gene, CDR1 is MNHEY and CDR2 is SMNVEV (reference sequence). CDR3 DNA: TGTGCCAGCAGTTTATCTATGGGGCCCTACGAGCAGTACTTC. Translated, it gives CASSLSMGPYEQYF.

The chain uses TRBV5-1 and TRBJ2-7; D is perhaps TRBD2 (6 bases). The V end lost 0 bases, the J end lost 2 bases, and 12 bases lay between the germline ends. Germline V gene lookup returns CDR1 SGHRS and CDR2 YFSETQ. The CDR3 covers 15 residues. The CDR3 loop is CASSLVGRGAYEQYF. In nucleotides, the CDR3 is TGCGCCAGCAGCTTGGTAGGGCGGGGTGCCTACGAGCAGTACTTC. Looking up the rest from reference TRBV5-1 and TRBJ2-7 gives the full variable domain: KAGVTQTPRYLIKTRGQQVTLSCSPISGHRSVSWYQQTPGQGLQFLFEYFSETQRNKGNFPGRFSGRQFSNSRSEMNVSTLELGDSALYLCASSLVGRGAYEQYFGPGTRLTVT.

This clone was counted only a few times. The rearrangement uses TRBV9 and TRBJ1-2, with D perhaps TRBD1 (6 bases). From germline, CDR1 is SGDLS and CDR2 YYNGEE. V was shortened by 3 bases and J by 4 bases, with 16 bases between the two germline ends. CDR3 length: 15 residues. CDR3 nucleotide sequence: TGTGCCAGCAGCGCACAGGGCGCCCTACCCTATGGCTACACCTTC. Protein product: CASSAQGALPYGYTF. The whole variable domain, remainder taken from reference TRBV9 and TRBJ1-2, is DSGVTQTPKHLITATGQRVTLRCSPRSGDLSVYWYQQSLDQGLQFLIQYYNGEERAKGNILERFSAQQFPDLHSELNLSSLELGDSALYFCASSAQGALPYGYTFGSGTRLTVV.

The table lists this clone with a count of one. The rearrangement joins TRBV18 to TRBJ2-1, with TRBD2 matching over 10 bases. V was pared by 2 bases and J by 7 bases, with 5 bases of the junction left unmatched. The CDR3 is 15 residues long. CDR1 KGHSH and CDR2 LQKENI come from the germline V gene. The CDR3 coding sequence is TGTGCCAGCTCACCATCCCTAGCGGGAGCGAATGAGCAGTTCTTC. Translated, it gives CASSPSLAGANEQFF.

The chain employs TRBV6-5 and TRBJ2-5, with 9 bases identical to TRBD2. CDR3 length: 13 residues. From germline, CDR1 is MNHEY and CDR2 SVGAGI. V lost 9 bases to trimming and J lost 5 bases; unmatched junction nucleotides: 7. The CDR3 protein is CASKAGGRETQYF. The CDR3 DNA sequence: TGTGCCAGTAAAGCGGGAGGCCGGGAGACCCAGTACTTC.

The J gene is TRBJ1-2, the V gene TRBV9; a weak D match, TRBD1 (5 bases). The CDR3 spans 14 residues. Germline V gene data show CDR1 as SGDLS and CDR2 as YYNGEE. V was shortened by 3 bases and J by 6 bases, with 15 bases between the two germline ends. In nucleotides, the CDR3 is TGTGCCAGCAGCGGGTCCCGAACGGGGGATGGCTACACCTTC. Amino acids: CASSGSRTGDGYTF.

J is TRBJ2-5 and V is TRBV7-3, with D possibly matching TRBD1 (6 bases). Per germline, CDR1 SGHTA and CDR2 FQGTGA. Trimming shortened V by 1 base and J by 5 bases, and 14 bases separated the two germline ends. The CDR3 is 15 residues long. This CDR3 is CASSLSSGVAETQYF. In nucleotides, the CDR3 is TGTGCCAGCAGCTTAAGTTCAGGGGTGGCGGAGACCCAGTACTTC. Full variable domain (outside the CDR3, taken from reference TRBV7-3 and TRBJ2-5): GAGVSQTPSNKVTEKGKYVELRCDPISGHTALYWYRQSLGQGPEFLIYFQGTGAADDSGLPNDRFFAVRPEGSVSTLKIQRTERGDSAVYLCASSLSSGVAETQYFGPGTRLLVL.

The CDR3 DNA reads as TGTGCCAGCAGTGAACCTCAGGGATACATTCAGTACTTC. It codes for CASSEPQGYIQYF. The V and J genes are TRBV9 and TRBJ2-4, with D possibly TRBD1 on 5 matching bases. Deletions cut 5 bases from V and 8 bases from J, with 14 bases between. Germline V gene lookup returns CDR1 SGDLS and CDR2 YYNGEE. The CDR3 is made up of 13 amino acids.

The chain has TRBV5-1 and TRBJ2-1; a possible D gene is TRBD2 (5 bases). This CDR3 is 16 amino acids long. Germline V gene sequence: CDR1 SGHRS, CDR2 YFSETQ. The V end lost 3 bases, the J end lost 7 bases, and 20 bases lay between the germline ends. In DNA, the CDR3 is TGCGCCAGCAGCTCTCCTCCCGGGGAGCAGATAAATGAGCAGTTCTTC. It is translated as CASSSPPGEQINEQFF.

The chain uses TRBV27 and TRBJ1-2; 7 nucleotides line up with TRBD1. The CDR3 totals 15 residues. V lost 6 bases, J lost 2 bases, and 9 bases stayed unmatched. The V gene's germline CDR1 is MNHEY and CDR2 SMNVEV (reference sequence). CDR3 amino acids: CASRPGAGGNYGYTF. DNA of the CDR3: TGTGCCAGCAGACCTGGGGCAGGGGGAAACTATGGCTACACCTTC.

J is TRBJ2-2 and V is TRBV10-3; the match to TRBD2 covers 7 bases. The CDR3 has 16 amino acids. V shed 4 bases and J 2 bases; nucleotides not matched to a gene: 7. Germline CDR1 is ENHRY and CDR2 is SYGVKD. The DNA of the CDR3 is TGTGCCATCAGTGGCCCTAGCGGCGTCAACACCGGGGAGCTGTTTTTT. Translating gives CAISGPSGVNTGELFF.

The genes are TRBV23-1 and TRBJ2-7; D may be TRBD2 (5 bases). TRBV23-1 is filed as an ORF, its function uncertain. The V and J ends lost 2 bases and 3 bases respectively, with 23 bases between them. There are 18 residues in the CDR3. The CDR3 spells CASSQRLGVRVSSYEQYF. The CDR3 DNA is TGCGCCAGCAGTCAAAGACTTGGGGTGAGGGTATCGAGCTACGAGCAGTACTTC.

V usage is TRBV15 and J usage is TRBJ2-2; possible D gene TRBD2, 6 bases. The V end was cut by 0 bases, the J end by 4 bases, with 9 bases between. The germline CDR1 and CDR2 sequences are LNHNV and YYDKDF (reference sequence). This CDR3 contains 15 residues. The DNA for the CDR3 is TGTGCCACCAGCAGAGAGCCCGGGGGCACCGGGGAGCTGTTTTTT. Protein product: CATSREPGGTGELFF.

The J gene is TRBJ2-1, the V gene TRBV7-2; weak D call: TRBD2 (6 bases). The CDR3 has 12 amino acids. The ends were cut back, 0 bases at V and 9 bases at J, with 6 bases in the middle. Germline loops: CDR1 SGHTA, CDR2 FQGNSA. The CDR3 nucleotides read TGTGCCAGCAGCTTAGCGGGGGGTGAGCAGTTCTTC. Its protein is CASSLAGGEQFF. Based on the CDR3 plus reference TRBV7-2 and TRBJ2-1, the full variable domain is GAGVSQSPSNKVTEKGKDVELRCDPISGHTALYWYRQSLGQGLEFLIYFQGNSAPDKSGLPSDRFSAERTGGSVSTLTIQRTQQEDSAVYLCASSLAGGEQFFGPGTRLTVL.

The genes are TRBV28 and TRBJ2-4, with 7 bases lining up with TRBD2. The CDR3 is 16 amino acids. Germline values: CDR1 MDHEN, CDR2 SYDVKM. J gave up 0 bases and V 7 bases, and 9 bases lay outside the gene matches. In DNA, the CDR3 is TGTGCCAGCATGACTCCTAGCGGAGTAGCCAAAAACATTCAGTACTTC. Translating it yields CASMTPSGVAKNIQYF. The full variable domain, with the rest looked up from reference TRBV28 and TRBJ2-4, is DVKVTQSSRYLVKRTGEKVFLECVQDMDHENMFWYRQDPGLGLRLIYFSYDVKMKEKGDIPEGYSVSREKKERFSLILESASTNQTSMYLCASMTPSGVAKNIQYFGAGTRLSVL.

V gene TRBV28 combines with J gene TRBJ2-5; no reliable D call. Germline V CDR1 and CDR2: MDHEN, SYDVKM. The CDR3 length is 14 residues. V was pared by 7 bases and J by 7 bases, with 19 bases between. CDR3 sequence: CASKDDAASVTQYF. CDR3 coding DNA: TGTGCCAGCAAAGATGACGCGGCCAGCGTGACCCAGTACTTC.

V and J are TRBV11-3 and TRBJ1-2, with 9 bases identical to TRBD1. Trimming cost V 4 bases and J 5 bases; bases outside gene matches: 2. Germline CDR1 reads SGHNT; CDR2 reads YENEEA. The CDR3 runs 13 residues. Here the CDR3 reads CASSSDRGYGYTF. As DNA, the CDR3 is TGTGCCAGCAGCTCGGACAGGGGATATGGCTACACCTTC.

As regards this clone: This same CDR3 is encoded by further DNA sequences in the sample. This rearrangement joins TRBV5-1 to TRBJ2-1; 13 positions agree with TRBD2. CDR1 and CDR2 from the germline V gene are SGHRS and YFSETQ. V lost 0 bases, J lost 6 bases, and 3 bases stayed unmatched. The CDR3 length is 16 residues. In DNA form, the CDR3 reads TGCGCCAGCAGCTTGGGAGGACTAGCGGGAGCCAATGAGCAGTTCTTC. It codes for CASSLGGLAGANEQFF.

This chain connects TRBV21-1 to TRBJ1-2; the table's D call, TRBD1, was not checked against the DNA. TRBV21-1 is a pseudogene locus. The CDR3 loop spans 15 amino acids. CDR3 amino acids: CASSKACRTNYGYTF. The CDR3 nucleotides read TGTGCCAGCAGCAAAGCGTGCAGAACGAACTATGGCTACACCTTC.

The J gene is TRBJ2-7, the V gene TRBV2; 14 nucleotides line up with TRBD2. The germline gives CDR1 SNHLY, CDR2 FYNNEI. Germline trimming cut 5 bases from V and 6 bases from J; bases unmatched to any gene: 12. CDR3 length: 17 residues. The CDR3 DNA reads TGTGCCAGCAGTTCCCCCGGGACTAGCGGGAGTTTGGGCGAGCAGTACTTC. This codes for CASSSPGTSGSLGEQYF. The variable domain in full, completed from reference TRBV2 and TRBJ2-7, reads EPEVTQTPSHQVTQMGQEVILRCVPISNHLYFYWYRQILGQKVEFLVSFYNNEISEKSEIFDDQFSVERPDGSNFTLKIRSTKLEDSAMYFCASSSPGTSGSLGEQYFGPGTRLTVT.

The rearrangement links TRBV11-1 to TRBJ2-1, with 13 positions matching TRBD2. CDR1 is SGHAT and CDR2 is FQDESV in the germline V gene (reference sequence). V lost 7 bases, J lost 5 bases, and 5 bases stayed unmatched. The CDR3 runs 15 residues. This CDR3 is CASKTGLAGNNEQFF. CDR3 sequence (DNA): TGTGCCAGCAAGACGGGACTAGCGGGAAACAATGAGCAGTTCTTC.

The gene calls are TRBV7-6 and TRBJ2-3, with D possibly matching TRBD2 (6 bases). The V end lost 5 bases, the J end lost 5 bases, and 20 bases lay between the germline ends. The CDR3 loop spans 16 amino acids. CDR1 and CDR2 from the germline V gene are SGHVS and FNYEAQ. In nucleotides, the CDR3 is TGTGCCAGCAGCCCCAGGGAGTCGGGAGTGCAAGATACGCAGTATTTT. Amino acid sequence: CASSPRESGVQDTQYF.

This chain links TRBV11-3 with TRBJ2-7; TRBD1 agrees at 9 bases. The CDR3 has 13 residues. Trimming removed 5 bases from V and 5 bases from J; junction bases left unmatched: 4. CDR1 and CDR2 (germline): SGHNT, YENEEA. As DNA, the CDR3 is TGTGCCAGCAGCCGGGACAGGGCGAACGAGCAGTACTTC. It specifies CASSRDRANEQYF.

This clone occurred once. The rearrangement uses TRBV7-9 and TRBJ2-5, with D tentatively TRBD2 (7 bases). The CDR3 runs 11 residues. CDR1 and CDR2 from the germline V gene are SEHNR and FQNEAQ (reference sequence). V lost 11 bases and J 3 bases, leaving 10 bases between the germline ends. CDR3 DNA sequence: TGTGCCGGGGGGGCTGAAGAGACCCAGTACTTC. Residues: CAGGAEETQYF.

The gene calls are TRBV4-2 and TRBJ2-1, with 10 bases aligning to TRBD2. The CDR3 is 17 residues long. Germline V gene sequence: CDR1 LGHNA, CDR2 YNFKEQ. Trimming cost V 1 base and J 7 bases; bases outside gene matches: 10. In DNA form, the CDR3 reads TGTGCCAGCAGCCAAGTCCCTCTAGCGGGAGTGGGGAATGAGCAGTTCTTC. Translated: CASSQVPLAGVGNEQFF.

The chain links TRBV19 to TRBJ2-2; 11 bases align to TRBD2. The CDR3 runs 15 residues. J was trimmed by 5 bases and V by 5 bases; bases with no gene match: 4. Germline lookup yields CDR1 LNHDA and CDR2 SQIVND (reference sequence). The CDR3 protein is CASSARTSGTGELFF. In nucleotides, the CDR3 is TGTGCCAGTAGTGCCCGGACTAGCGGGACCGGGGAGCTGTTTTTT.